The 3 T cell receptor beta chains reported below all come from one sample, sequenced in a study of shared clonotypes between healthy human individuals. Method: immunoSEQ multiplex PCR; TCRdb's copy keeps in-frame clones and lacks some. Of 2 million to 2.5 million clones listed, 85% to 95% were seen once; the top ten hold 0.1% to 0.15%. Sequenced sample: naive CD4+ T cells sorted from blood. Subset described: CD45RA+ positively selected. The origin of the receptors is a man between 18 and 29 years old in good health.

The chain couples TRBV2 to TRBJ1-1; the D is unclear. CDR1 and CDR2 from the germline V gene are SNHLY and FYNNEI. Trimming left V 5 bases short and J 6 bases short, with 13 bases between. The CDR3 contains 13 residues. Here the CDR3 reads CASSFTGRPEAFF. CDR3 nucleotides: TGTGCCAGCAGTTTCACTGGGAGGCCTGAAGCTTTCTTT.

The rearrangement links TRBV29-1 to TRBJ1-1, with unresolved D. Trimming cost V 1 base and J 1 base, with 10 bases left between them. Germline CDR1 reads SQVTM; CDR2 reads ANQGSEA. The CDR3 runs to 14 residues. The CDR3 is CSVEVPGSNTEAFF. The CDR3 nucleotides are TGCAGCGTTGAAGTACCCGGGTCGAACACTGAAGCTTTCTTT.

The chain employs TRBV19 and TRBJ2-7; D ambiguous. The CDR3 totals 14 residues. Trimming took off 3 bases at V and 4 bases at J, with 13 bases between the two ends. CDR1 LNHDA and CDR2 SQIVND come from the germline V gene (reference sequence). For the CDR3, the DNA is TGTGCCAGTAGTATTATTCACAAAAAGTACGAGCAGTACTTC. Translation gives CASSIIHKKYEQYF.